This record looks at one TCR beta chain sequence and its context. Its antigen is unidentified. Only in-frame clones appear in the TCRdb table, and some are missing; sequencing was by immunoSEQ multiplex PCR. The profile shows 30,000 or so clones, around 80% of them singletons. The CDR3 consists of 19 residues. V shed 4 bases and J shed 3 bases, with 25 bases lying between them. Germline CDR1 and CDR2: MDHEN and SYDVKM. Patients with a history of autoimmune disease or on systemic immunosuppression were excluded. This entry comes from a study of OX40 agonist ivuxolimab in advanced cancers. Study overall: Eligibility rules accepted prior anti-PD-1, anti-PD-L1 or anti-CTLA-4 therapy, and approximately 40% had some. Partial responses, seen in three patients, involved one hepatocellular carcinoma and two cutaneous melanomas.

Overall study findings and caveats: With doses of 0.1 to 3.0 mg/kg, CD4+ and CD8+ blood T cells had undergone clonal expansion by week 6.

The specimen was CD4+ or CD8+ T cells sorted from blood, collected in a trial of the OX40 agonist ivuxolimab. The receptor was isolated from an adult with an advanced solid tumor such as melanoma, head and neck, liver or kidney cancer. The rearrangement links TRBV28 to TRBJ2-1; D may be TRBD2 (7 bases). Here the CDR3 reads CASSSNPSRGGTNYNEQFF. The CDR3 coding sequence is TGTGCCAGCAGTTCAAATCCGTCGAGGGGGGGGACGAACTACAATGAGCAGTTCTTC.